This TCR beta chain was retrieved from a study of control samples from healthy donors and cancer patients. Only in-frame clones appear in the TCRdb table, and some are missing; sequencing was by immunoSEQ multiplex PCR. This sample yields about 160,000 clones, of which 92% are seen a single time; less than 0.75% belongs to the top ten. This receptor was taken from a woman in her 30s in good health. The sequenced sample consisted of blood.

In DNA form, the CDR3 reads TGTGCCAGTAGTGTCCGACAGGGAGGCTCTGGAAACACCATATATTTT. Translated, it gives CASSVRQGGSGNTIYF. J is TRBJ1-3 and V is TRBV19; 7 bases agree with TRBD1. Germline-derived CDR1 and CDR2 are LNHDA and SQIVND (reference sequence). This CDR3 has 16 amino acids. V lost 5 bases and J lost 0; bases outside the gene matches: 7. The full variable domain, its missing parts supplied by reference TRBV19 and TRBJ1-3, is DGGITQSPKYLFRKEGQNVTLSCEQNLNHDAMYWYRQDPGQGLRLIYYSQIVNDFQKGDIAEGYSVSREKKESFPLTVTSAQKNPTAFYLCASSVRQGGSGNTIYFGEGSWLTVV.